This TCR beta chain was captured in a study of early T cells in non-severe SARS-CoV-2 infection. TCRdb re-derived calls from the 5' RACE reads in MiXCR, one entry per CDR3 protein. This table has approximately 68,000 distinct CDR3 sequences, around a tenth appearing once. Trimming took off 4 bases at V and 5 bases at J, with 15 bases between the two ends. The CDR3 runs to 14 residues. CDR1 and CDR2 from the germline V gene are MDHEN and SYDVKM. The chain employs TRBV28 and TRBJ2-7, with D possibly matching TRBD1 (6 bases). This sample comprised whole blood, obtained at baseline. The source of this sequence is an adult who was a healthcare worker with PCR-confirmed SARS-CoV-2 infection or an uninfected control (not recorded which). CDR3 in amino acids: CASSSLLQGHEQYF. DNA of the CDR3: TGTGCCAGCAGTTCACTTTTACAGGGCCACGAGCAGTACTTC.